Presented here are 25 T cell receptor beta chains from one specimen sequenced in a study of shared clonotypes between healthy human individuals (dated by TCRdb to 2019 to 2021). The method behind the library was the immunoSEQ multiplex PCR assay. The source is immuneACCESS, and TCRdb retained only in-frame sequences with V and J called. Part of the clones is not carried over; for the studies checked, unresolved V genes explain less than half of this, and the remainder is unexplained. The sample records roughly 1 million clones, about 75% of which are singletons. The ten top clones hold roughly 1.4% of the sample. The material sequenced was memory CD4+ T cells sorted from blood. Explained via the paper, the cell subset or site label denotes: CD45RA-negative fraction. These receptors were collected from a man aged 18 to 30 in good health.

V gene TRBV7-2 combines with J gene TRBJ2-5, with D possibly TRBD2 on 5 matching bases. Germline V gives CDR1 SGHTA, CDR2 FQGNSA. The V and J ends lost 5 bases and 5 bases respectively, with 18 bases between them. This CDR3 has 15 amino acids. The DNA for the CDR3 is TGTGCCAGCAGCCCGAGGGCTAGCCTTGCGGAGACCCAGTACTTC. Protein: CASSPRASLAETQYF.

The V call is TRBV14, the J call TRBJ1-6; D is undetermined. There are 15 residues in the CDR3. Germline V gene sequence: CDR1 SGHDN, CDR2 FVKESK. V was clipped by 4 bases and J by 6 bases, with 13 bases between them. CDR3 in DNA: TGTGCCAGCAGCCCCCCCGGAGGACCTAATTCACCCCTCCACTTT. It is translated as CASSPPGGPNSPLHF.

The chain combines TRBV5-6 with TRBJ2-7; the match to TRBD1 covers 11 bases. The V gene's germline CDR1 is SGHDT and CDR2 YYEEEE. After removal of 5 bases from V and 3 bases from J, the junction contained 4 bases not matched to a gene. This CDR3 is built from 14 residues. The CDR3, as DNA: TGTGCCAGCAGGCGGACAGGGGGCGGCTACGAGCAGTACTTC. The encoded protein is CASRRTGGGYEQYF.

The chain links TRBV19 to TRBJ1-5; D is perhaps TRBD1 (6 bases). Germline CDR1 reads LNHDA; CDR2 reads SQIVND (reference sequence). Trimming removed 7 bases from V and 0 bases from J, with 13 bases in between. This CDR3 has 15 residues. The CDR3 DNA reads as TGTGCCAGTATCGGGACACCTAATAGCAATCAGCCCCAGCATTTT. It codes for CASIGTPNSNQPQHF. The entire variable domain, with the rest obtained from reference TRBV19 and TRBJ1-5, is as follows: DGGITQSPKYLFRKEGQNVTLSCEQNLNHDAMYWYRQDPGQGLRLIYYSQIVNDFQKGDIAEGYSVSREKKESFPLTVTSAQKNPTAFYLCASIGTPNSNQPQHFGDGTRLSIL.

This chain uses TRBV28 with TRBJ1-5, with 12 bases aligning to TRBD1. The V gene's germline CDR1 is MDHEN and CDR2 SYDVKM. There are 16 residues in the CDR3. V trimming: 5 bases; J trimming: 7 bases; junction bases outside the gene matches: 9. The CDR3 bases are TGTGCCAGCAGTCCGGGGGACAGGGGGCAGGGACAGCCCCAGCATTTT. Amino acids: CASSPGDRGQGQPQHF.

The chain is built from TRBV2 and TRBJ2-1; 9 nucleotides match TRBD1. This CDR3 region has 14 residues. The trim removed 7 bases at V and 2 bases at J, leaving 3 bases unmatched. Germline V lookup: CDR1 SNHLY, CDR2 FYNNEI. The CDR3 protein is CASKTGGAYNEQFF. DNA of the CDR3: TGTGCCAGCAAAACAGGGGGCGCCTACAATGAGCAGTTCTTC.

DNA of the CDR3: TGTGCCACCAGCAGAGATATAACTAGCGGGGGACGAAAGAGTGGTGAGCAGTTCTTC. Its translation is CATSRDITSGGRKSGEQFF. The V gene is TRBV15, the J gene TRBJ2-1; TRBD2 aligns across 11 bases. The CDR3 totals 19 residues. Germline CDR1 LNHNV, CDR2 YYDKDF (reference sequence). With V trimmed by 0 bases and J by 9 bases, 16 bases remained unmatched. Based on the CDR3 plus reference TRBV15 and TRBJ2-1, the full variable domain is DAMVIQNPRYQVTQFGKPVTLSCSQTLNHNVMYWYQQKSSQAPKLLFHYYDKDFNNEADTPDNFQSRRPNTSFCFLDIRSPGLGDTAMYLCATSRDITSGGRKSGEQFFGPGTRLTVL.

The J gene is TRBJ1-6, the V gene TRBV6-6, with 8 nucleotides matching TRBD1. Germline CDR1 reads MNHNY; CDR2 reads SVGAGI (reference sequence). This CDR3 is 13 amino acids long. V lost 8 bases and J lost 9; bases outside the gene matches: 6. This CDR3 reads CASQRQGFSPLHF. The CDR3 nucleotides are TGTGCCAGCCAAAGACAGGGGTTTTCACCCCTCCACTTT.

This clone has a single count. The rearrangement uses TRBV2 and TRBJ2-3; D not certain. There are 12 residues in the CDR3. V was cut by 6 bases and J by 2 bases, with 6 bases left in between. CDR1 and CDR2 from the germline V gene are SNHLY and FYNNEI. CDR3 in DNA: TGTGCCAGCAGAGCAAACACAGATACGCAGTATTTT. Amino acid sequence: CASRANTDTQYF.

V is TRBV7-2 and J is TRBJ2-4; the D gene is possibly TRBD1 (6 bases). The V and J ends lost 1 base and 0 bases respectively, with 7 bases between them. Germline-derived CDR1 and CDR2 are SGHTA and FQGNSA. This CDR3 is 15 amino acids long. This CDR3 reads CASSLEQGAKNIQYF. CDR3 nucleotides: TGTGCCAGCAGCTTAGAACAGGGAGCCAAAAACATTCAGTACTTC.

The genes are TRBV2 and TRBJ2-5, with D possibly matching TRBD1 (5 bases). The germline V gene has CDR1 SNHLY and CDR2 FYNNEI. The CDR3 runs to 14 residues. V was trimmed by 2 bases and J by 4 bases, leaving 11 bases between them. The CDR3 reads CASSESTVPETQYF. CDR3 nucleotide sequence: TGTGCCAGCAGTGAATCGACAGTTCCAGAGACCCAGTACTTC. The whole variable domain, filled in from reference TRBV2 and TRBJ2-5, reads EPEVTQTPSHQVTQMGQEVILRCVPISNHLYFYWYRQILGQKVEFLVSFYNNEISEKSEIFDDQFSVERPDGSNFTLKIRSTKLEDSAMYFCASSESTVPETQYFGPGTRLLVL.

V usage is TRBV6-5 and J usage is TRBJ1-6, with 7 bases fitting TRBD1. This CDR3 spans 14 amino acids. Germline V gene sequence: CDR1 MNHEY, CDR2 SVGAGI. The ends lost 7 bases at V and 7 bases at J; junction bases unmatched: 7. This CDR3 reads CASTKGRGNSPLHF. CDR3 coding DNA: TGTGCCAGCACCAAGGGCAGGGGGAATTCACCCCTCCACTTT.

The CDR3 protein is CASSLLLSQRYTGELFF. Written as DNA, the CDR3 is TGTGCCAGCAGCCTCCTCCTTAGTCAGAGATACACCGGGGAGCTGTTTTTT. The V and J genes are TRBV11-2 and TRBJ2-2; D unresolved. Between the trimmed V and J ends, which lost 5 bases and 3 bases, there was a span of 19 bases. Germline lookup yields CDR1 SGHAT and CDR2 FQNNGV. CDR3 length: 17 amino acids.

V is TRBV30 and J is TRBJ2-3; D is possibly TRBD1 (6 bases). Trimming left V 2 bases short and J 0 bases short, with 12 bases between. The V gene's germline CDR1 is GTSNPN and CDR2 SVGIG (reference sequence). This CDR3 is built from 15 residues. CDR3: CAWSKSQGSTDTQYF. Written as DNA, the CDR3 is TGTGCCTGGAGTAAGTCACAGGGAAGCACAGATACGCAGTATTTT.

This clone was counted only a few times. DNA of the CDR3: TGTGCCAGTACCTCGACTAGCTCAGATACGCAGTATTTT. Translated: CASTSTSSDTQYF. This sequence joins TRBV19 and TRBJ2-3; TRBD2 aligns across 7 bases. This CDR3 comprises 13 residues. The V segment lost 7 bases and the J segment 4 bases; nucleotides outside the gene matches: 5. Germline CDR1 is LNHDA and CDR2 is SQIVND (reference sequence).

This chain uses TRBV9 with TRBJ1-2; 9 bases agree with TRBD1. This CDR3 has 14 amino acids. J was trimmed by 8 bases and V by 3 bases; bases with no gene match: 8. Germline V lookup: CDR1 SGDLS, CDR2 YYNGEE. The chain's CDR3 is CASSALQGAGGYTF. CDR3 DNA: TGTGCCAGCAGCGCCTTACAGGGGGCTGGGGGCTACACCTTC.

V gene TRBV18 combines with J gene TRBJ1-1, with D perhaps TRBD1 (6 bases). CDR1 and CDR2 from the germline V gene are KGHSH and LQKENI. Trimming cost V 6 bases and J 4 bases, with 15 bases left between them. The CDR3 has 14 amino acids. The CDR3 DNA follows: TGTGCCAGCTCCATGTCCGGGGGGGCCACTGAAGCTTTCTTT. Translation: CASSMSGGATEAFF.

Only one count was recorded for this clone. The CDR3 here is CASSIQVGGETQYF. In nucleotides, the CDR3 is TGTGCCAGTAGTATACAGGTCGGGGGAGAGACCCAGTACTTC. The gene calls are TRBV19 and TRBJ2-5, with D possibly being TRBD2 (6 bases). Looked up from germline, CDR1 is LNHDA and CDR2 is SQIVND (reference sequence). V lost 2 bases to trimming and J lost 4 bases, with 11 bases between them. CDR3 size: 14 residues.

The J gene is TRBJ1-2, the V gene TRBV6-5; possibly TRBD1 for D (6 bases). The V gene's germline CDR1 is MNHEY and CDR2 SVGAGI. CDR3 length: 15 residues. V shed 0 bases and J shed 3 bases, with 11 bases lying between them. The CDR3, as DNA: TGTGCCAGCAGTTACTCCGGAGGGGGAGACTATGGCTACACCTTC. It yields the protein CASSYSGGGDYGYTF.

This clone has just one count. This chain uses TRBV28 with TRBJ2-7, with 7 nucleotides matching TRBD1. Germline lookup yields CDR1 MDHEN and CDR2 SYDVKM. This CDR3 is built from 14 residues. The V gene end was trimmed by 9 bases and the J gene end by 3 bases; junction bases not matched to a gene: 11. The CDR3 region is CASKRSGQLYEQYF. The CDR3 nucleotides are TGTGCCAGTAAAAGATCGGGACAGCTCTACGAGCAGTACTTC.

The J gene is TRBJ1-6, the V gene TRBV7-8; maybe TRBD1 (6 bases). The CDR3 sequence is 17 residues long. Germline V CDR1 and CDR2: SGHVS, FQNEAQ. The V and J ends lost 2 bases and 6 bases respectively, with 17 bases between them. The CDR3 coding sequence is TGTGCCAGCAGCTTACTTTCGGGGGGGGCGCCTAATTCACCCCTCCACTTT. This codes for CASSLLSGGAPNSPLHF.

The chain joins TRBV5-4 to TRBJ2-5; D gene uncertain. V shed 0 bases and J shed 2 bases, with 11 bases lying between them. CDR1 SGHNT and CDR2 YYREEE come from the germline V gene (reference sequence). The CDR3 totals 15 residues. CDR3 sequence: CASSLVPTQQETQYF. DNA for the CDR3: TGTGCCAGCAGCTTGGTACCGACACAACAAGAGACCCAGTACTTC.

At least ten counts were recorded for this clone. The CDR3 DNA is TGTGCCTGGGAAACAGGGAGAGGTCAGCCCCAGCATTTT. It is translated as CAWETGRGQPQHF. The chain is built from TRBV30 and TRBJ1-5; TRBD1 is a possible D gene (6 bases). Germline CDR1 reads GTSNPN; CDR2 reads SVGIG (reference sequence). V lost 5 bases and J lost 6, with 14 bases in between. The CDR3 contains 13 residues. The whole variable domain, filled in from reference TRBV30 and TRBJ1-5, reads SQTIHQWPATLVQPVGSPLSLECTVEGTSNPNLYWYRQAAGRGLQLLFYSVGIGQISSEVPQNLSASRPQDRQFILSSKKLLLSDSGFYLCAWETGRGQPQHFGDGTRLSIL.

The chain joins TRBV6-6 to TRBJ2-1; 9 nucleotides align to TRBD2. The length of the CDR3 is 15 residues. V dropped 8 bases and J dropped 3; count of bases not matched to a gene: 8. The germline V gene has CDR1 MNHNY and CDR2 SVGAGI (reference sequence). This CDR3 reads CASRSSGEGYNEQFF. For the CDR3, the DNA is TGTGCCAGCCGTTCTAGCGGGGAGGGCTACAATGAGCAGTTCTTC.

This rearrangement joins TRBV30 to TRBJ1-5; D call uncertain. Germline V gene sequence: CDR1 GTSNPN, CDR2 SVGIG (reference sequence). Trimming stripped 0 bases from V and 0 bases from J, with 9 bases between. The CDR3 runs 15 residues. The CDR3 nucleotides are TGTGCCTGGAGTGTACCCGGGAATAGCAATCAGCCCCAGCATTTT. The encoded protein is CAWSVPGNSNQPQHF.